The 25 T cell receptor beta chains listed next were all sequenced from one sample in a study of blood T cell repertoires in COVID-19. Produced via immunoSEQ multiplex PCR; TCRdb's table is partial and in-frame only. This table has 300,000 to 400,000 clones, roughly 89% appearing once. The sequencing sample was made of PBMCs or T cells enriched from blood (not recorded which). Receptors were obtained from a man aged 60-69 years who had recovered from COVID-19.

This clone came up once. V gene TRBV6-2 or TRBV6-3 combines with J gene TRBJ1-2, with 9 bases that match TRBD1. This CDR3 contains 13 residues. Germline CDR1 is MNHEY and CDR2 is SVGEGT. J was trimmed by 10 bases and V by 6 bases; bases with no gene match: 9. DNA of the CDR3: TGTGCCAGCAGCCCTAACCGGGACAGGGACTACACCTTC. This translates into CASSPNRDRDYTF.

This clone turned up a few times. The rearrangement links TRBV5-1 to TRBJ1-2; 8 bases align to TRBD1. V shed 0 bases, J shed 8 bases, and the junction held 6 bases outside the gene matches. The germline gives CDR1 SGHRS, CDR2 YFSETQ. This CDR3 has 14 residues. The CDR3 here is CASSLEDRVGGYTF. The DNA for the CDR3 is TGCGCCAGCAGCTTGGAGGACAGGGTAGGCGGCTACACCTTC.

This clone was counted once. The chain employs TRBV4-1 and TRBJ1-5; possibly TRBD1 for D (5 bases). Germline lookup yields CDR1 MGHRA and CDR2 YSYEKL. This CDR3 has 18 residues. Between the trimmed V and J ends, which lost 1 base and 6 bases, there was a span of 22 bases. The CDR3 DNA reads TGCGCCAGCAGCCAAGTCGCGCGGGGGGGTGAAATTCGTCAGCCCCAGCATTTT. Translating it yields CASSQVARGGEIRQPQHF.

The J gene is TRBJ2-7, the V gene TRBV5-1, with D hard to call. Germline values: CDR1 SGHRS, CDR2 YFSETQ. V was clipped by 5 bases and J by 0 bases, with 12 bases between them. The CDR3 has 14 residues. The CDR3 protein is CASSYSGSSYEQYF. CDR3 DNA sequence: TGCGCCAGCAGTTATTCAGGAAGCTCCTACGAGCAGTACTTC.

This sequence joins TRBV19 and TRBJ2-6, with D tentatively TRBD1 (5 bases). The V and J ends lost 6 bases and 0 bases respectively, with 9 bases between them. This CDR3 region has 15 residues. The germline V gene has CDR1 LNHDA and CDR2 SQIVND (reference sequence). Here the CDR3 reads CASSGHGSGANVLTF. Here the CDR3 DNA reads TGTGCCAGTAGCGGACACGGCTCTGGGGCCAACGTCCTGACTTTC.

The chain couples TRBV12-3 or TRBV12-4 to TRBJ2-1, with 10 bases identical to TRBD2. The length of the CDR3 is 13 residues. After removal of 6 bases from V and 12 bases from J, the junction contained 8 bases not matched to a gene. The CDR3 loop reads CASRTSGSGGQFF. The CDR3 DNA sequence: TGTGCCAGCAGGACTAGCGGGTCCGGGGGGCAGTTCTTC.

The CDR3 coding sequence is TGTGCCAGCAGTTACTTCGATAGGGGATCACCCCTCCACTTT. It yields the protein CASSYFDRGSPLHF. The chain links TRBV6-5 to TRBJ1-6, with D possibly being TRBD1 (5 bases). Trimming stripped 1 base from V and 10 bases from J, with 11 bases between. This CDR3 contains 14 residues. CDR1 MNHEY and CDR2 SVGAGI come from the germline V gene.

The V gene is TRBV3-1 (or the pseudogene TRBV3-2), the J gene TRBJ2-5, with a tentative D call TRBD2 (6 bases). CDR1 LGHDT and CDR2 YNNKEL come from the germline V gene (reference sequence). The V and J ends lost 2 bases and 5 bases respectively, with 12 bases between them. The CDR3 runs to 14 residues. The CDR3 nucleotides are TGTGCCAGCAGCCAACAGCTAGCGAGTGAGACCCAGTACTTC. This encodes CASSQQLASETQYF.

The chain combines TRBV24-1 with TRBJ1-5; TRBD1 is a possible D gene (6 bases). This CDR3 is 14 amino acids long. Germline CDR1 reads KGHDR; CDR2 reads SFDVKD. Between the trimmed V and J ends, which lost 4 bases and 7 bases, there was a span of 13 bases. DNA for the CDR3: TGTGCCACCAGTGAAAACAGGGAATGGCAGCCCCAGCATTTT. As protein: CATSENREWQPQHF.

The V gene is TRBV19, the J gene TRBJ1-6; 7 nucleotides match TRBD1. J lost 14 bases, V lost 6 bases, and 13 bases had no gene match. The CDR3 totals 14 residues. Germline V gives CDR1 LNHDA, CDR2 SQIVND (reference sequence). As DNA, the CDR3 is TGTGCCAGTAGACCCGGGACAGCGCGAATCACCCTCCACTTT. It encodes CASRPGTARITLHF.

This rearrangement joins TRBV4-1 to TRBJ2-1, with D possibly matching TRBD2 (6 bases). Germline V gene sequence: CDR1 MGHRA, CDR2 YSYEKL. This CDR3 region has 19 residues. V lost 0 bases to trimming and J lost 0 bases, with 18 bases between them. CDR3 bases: TGCGCCAGCAGCCAAGATCCCCCCGGGACTCTGATCTCCTACAATGAGCAGTTCTTC. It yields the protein CASSQDPPGTLISYNEQFF.

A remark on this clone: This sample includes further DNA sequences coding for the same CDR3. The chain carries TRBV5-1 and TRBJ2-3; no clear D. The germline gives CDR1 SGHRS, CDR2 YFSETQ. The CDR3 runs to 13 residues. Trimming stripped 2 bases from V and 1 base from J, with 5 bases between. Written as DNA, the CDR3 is TGCGCCAGCAGCTTCCCAGGCACAGATACGCAGTATTTT. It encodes CASSFPGTDTQYF.

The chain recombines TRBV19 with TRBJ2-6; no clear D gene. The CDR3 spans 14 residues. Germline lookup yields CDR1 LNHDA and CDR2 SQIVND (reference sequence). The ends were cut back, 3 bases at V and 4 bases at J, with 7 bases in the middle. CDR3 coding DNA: TGTGCCAGTAGTATTTGGCCAGGGGCCAACGTCCTGACTTTC. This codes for CASSIWPGANVLTF.

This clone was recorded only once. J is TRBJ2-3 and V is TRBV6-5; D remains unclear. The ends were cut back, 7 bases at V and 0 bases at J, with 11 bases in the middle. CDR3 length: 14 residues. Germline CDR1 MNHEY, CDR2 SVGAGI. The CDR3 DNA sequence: TGTGCCAGCAACCGACACGCCAGCACAGATACGCAGTATTTT. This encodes CASNRHASTDTQYF.

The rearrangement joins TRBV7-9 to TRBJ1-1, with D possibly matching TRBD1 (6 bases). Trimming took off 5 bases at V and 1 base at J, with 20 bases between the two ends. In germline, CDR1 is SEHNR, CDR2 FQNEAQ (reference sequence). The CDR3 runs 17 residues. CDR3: CASSKTRVGGPNTEAFF. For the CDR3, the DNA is TGTGCCAGCAGCAAAACGAGGGTCGGGGGGCCGAACACTGAAGCTTTCTTT. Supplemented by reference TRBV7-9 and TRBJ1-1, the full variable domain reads DTGVSQNPRHKITKRGQNVTFRCDPISEHNRLYWYRQTLGQGPEFLTYFQNEAQLEKSRLLSDRFSAERPKGSFSTLEIQRTEQGDSAMYLCASSKTRVGGPNTEAFFGQGTRLTVV.

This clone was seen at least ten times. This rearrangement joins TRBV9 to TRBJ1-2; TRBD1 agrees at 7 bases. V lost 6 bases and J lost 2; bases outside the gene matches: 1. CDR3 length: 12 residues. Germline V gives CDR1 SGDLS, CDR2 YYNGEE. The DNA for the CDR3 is TGTGCCAGCACGGACAGGAACTATGGCTACACCTTC. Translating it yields CASTDRNYGYTF.

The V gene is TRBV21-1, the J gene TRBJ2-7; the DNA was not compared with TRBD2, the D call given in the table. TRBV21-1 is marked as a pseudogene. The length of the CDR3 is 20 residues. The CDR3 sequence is CASSKASSFYCGPSEDEQYF. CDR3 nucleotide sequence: TGTGCCAGCAGCAAAGCCAGCTCTTTTTATTGTGGTCCCTCCGAGGACGAGCAGTACTTC.

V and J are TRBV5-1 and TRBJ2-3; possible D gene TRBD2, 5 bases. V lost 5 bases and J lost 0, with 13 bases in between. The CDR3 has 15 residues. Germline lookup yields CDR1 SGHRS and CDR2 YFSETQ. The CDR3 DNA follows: TGCGCCAGCAGTCGGGTCCCGGGGAGCACAGATACGCAGTATTTT. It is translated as CASSRVPGSTDTQYF.

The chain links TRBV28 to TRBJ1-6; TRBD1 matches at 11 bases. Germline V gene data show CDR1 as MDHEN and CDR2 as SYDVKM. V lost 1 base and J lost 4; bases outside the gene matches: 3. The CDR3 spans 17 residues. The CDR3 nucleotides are TGTGCCAGCAGTTTATCGGGACAGGGGGGTTATAATTCACCCCTCCACTTT. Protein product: CASSLSGQGGYNSPLHF.

CDR3 sequence (DNA): TGCGCCAGCGGTCGGGAGTCATACAATGAGCAGTTCTTC. This gives the protein CASGRESYNEQFF. The rearrangement uses TRBV5-1 and TRBJ2-1; D might be TRBD2 (6 bases). CDR1 is SGHRS, CDR2 YFSETQ, per germline. The CDR3 has 13 amino acids. Trimming cost V 7 bases and J 4 bases, with 12 bases left between them.

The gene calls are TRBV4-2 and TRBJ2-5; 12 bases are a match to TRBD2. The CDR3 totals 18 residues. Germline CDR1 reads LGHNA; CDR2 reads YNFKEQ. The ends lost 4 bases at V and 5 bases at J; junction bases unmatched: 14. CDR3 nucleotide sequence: TGTGCCAGCAGCCCTGCGGGGGGGCTAGCGGGAGGGGTCGAGACCCAGTACTTC. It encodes CASSPAGGLAGGVETQYF.

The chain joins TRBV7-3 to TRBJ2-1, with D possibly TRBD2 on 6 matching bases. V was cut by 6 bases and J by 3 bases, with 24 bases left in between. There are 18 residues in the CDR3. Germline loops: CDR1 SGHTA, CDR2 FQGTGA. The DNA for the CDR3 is TGTGCCAGCAGTAAGTCGGGTAGCGGAGGCGCAGGCTACAATGAGCAGTTCTTC. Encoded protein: CASSKSGSGGAGYNEQFF.

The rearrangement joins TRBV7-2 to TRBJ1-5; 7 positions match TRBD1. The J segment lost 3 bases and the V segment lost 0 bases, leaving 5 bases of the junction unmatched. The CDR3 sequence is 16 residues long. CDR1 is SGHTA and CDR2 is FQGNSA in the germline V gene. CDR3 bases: TGTGCCAGCAGCTTAGCGCTGGACAGGTCCAATCAGCCCCAGCATTTT. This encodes CASSLALDRSNQPQHF.

The CDR3 bases are TGTGCCAGCAGTGAGAGGGTAGAGACCCAGTACTTC. Translation: CASSERVETQYF. This rearrangement joins TRBV2 to TRBJ2-5, with a tentative D call TRBD2 (5 bases). V dropped 3 bases and J dropped 4 bases, with 6 bases sitting between them. The CDR3 is made up of 12 amino acids. CDR1 and CDR2 (germline): SNHLY, FYNNEI.

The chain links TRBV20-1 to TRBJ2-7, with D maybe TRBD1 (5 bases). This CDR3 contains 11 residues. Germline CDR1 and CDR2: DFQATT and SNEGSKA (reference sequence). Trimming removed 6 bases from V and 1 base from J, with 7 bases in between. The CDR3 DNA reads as TGCAGTGCGAGGACATCCTACGAGCAGTACTTC. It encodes CSARTSYEQYF.